Below are 26 T cell receptor beta chains sequenced from a single sample in a study of post-analysis software for immune sequencing data. General study points: Patients had higher frequencies than controls of five or six TRBV segments, including TRBV5-6, TRBV5-1 and TRBV20-1.

The TCR beta cDNA libraries carried unique molecular identifiers. TCRdb re-derived calls from the PCR reads in MiXCR, one entry per CDR3 protein. This table holds approximately 180,000 distinct CDR3 sequences, 25% to 35% found once. No antigen has been assigned to these receptors. Sequenced material: blood. These TCRs come from a girl between 10 and 17 years old with multiple sclerosis.

Only a few counts were recorded for this clonotype. The V and J genes are TRBV28 and TRBJ2-1, with D hard to call. V lost 3 bases, J lost 6 bases, and 6 bases lay in between. Germline V gene lookup returns CDR1 MDHEN and CDR2 SYDVKM. The CDR3 is 12 amino acids. CDR3 DNA sequence: TGTGCCAGCAGTTTTGGCTTCAATGAGCAGTTCTTC. Encoded protein: CASSFGFNEQFF.

This chain links TRBV5-1 with TRBJ1-1; 7 nucleotides align to TRBD1. Germline lookup yields CDR1 SGHRS and CDR2 YFSETQ. The CDR3 totals 14 residues. With 3 bases clipped from V and 4 bases from J, the junction kept 6 bases outside the gene matches. The CDR3 sequence: CASSSRDSSTEAFF. CDR3 DNA sequence: TGCGCCAGCAGCTCTCGGGACAGTTCCACTGAAGCTTTCTTT.

At least ten counts were recorded for this clonotype. The chain carries TRBV12-3 or TRBV12-4 and TRBJ1-2, with D unresolved. This CDR3 is built from 14 residues. V was pared by 6 bases and J by 5 bases, with 16 bases between. CDR3 nucleotides: TGTGCCAGCAGACCAAGTTTGGGAACATATGGCTACACCTTC. It encodes CASRPSLGTYGYTF.

This clonotype was recorded many times. The chain joins TRBV10-3 to TRBJ2-7; tentatively, D is TRBD1 (5 bases). The germline gives CDR1 ENHRY, CDR2 SYGVKD. V lost 4 bases and J lost 0, with 13 bases in between. The CDR3 consists of 15 residues. The CDR3 bases are TGTGCCATCAGTGGGGGCGTTGCGTACTCCTACGAGCAGTACTTC. This codes for CAISGGVAYSYEQYF.

On this clonotype: Being one base from a much bigger clone, this may be a read error. The rearrangement links TRBV12-3 or TRBV12-4 to TRBJ1-2, with D perhaps matching TRBD1 (5 bases). The CDR3 is made up of 13 amino acids. The V gene lost 5 bases and the J gene lost 6 bases, with 13 bases spanning the gap. The CDR3 here is CASSVVPQDGYTF. The CDR3, as DNA: TGTGCCAGCAGTGTAGTTCCACAGGATGGCTACACCTTC.

There are a few counts of this clonotype. This chain links TRBV6-2 or TRBV6-3 with TRBJ2-7; 8 bases are shared with TRBD1. CDR3 size: 13 residues. CDR1 MNHEY and CDR2 SVGEGT come from the germline V gene. V was pared by 5 bases and J by 6 bases, with 6 bases of the junction left unmatched. The chain's CDR3 is CASSPRTGREQYF. DNA for the CDR3: TGTGCCAGCAGTCCGCGGACAGGGCGCGAGCAGTACTTC.

This clonotype was counted a single time. A single base separates this from a much larger clone, so it may be a read error. This chain uses TRBV9 with TRBJ2-4; TRBD2 matches at 8 bases. V shed 2 bases, J shed 8 bases, and the junction held 9 bases outside the gene matches. The CDR3 is made up of 15 amino acids. Germline V CDR1 and CDR2: SGDLS, YYNGEE. In nucleotides, the CDR3 is TGTGCCAGCAGCGTCAACGGACTAGCTGCGGACATTCAGTACTTC. It specifies CASSVNGLAADIQYF. The full variable domain, completed using reference TRBV9 and TRBJ2-4, is DSGVTQTPKHLITATGQRVTLRCSPRSGDLSVYWYQQSLDQGLQFLIQYYNGEERAKGNILERFSAQQFPDLHSELNLSSLELGDSALYFCASSVNGLAADIQYFGAGTRLSVL.

As concerns this clonotype: An end of the junction does not agree with germline; a read error may underlie this. The chain combines TRBV3-1 with TRBJ2-7; D might be TRBD2 (6 bases). Germline-derived CDR1 and CDR2 are LGHDT and YNNKEL (reference sequence). The length of the CDR3 is 14 residues. The CDR3 DNA is TGTGCCAGCAGCAAAGAGGGAGGCACCTACGAGCAGTACTTC. It specifies CASSKEGGTYEQYF.

The rearrangement links TRBV20-1 to TRBJ2-1; TRBD2 might be the D (5 bases). The CDR3 loop spans 12 amino acids. Trimming took off 5 bases at V and 6 bases at J, with 11 bases between the two ends. The germline gives CDR1 DFQATT, CDR2 SNEGSKA (reference sequence). In nucleotides, the CDR3 is TGCAGTGCTCTTTGGACTGGCAATGAGCAGTTCTTC. Protein product: CSALWTGNEQFF.

With regard to this clonotype: A much larger clone differs by one base, so this may be a read error. J is TRBJ2-1 and V is TRBV20-1; TRBD2 aligns across 11 bases. The CDR3 has 16 residues. Germline lookup yields CDR1 DFQATT and CDR2 SNEGSKA (reference sequence). The ends lost 3 bases at V and 3 bases at J; junction bases unmatched: 7. As DNA, the CDR3 is TGCAGTGCTAGTGGGGCTAGCGGGGGGATCTACAATGAGCAGTTCTTC. It encodes CSASGASGGIYNEQFF.

The rearrangement uses TRBV12-3 or TRBV12-4 and TRBJ2-7; 9 nucleotides match TRBD1. CDR3 length equals 16 residues. Trimming at V came to 3 bases and at J to 10 bases, leaving 16 bases not matched to a gene. CDR3 sequence (DNA): TGTGCCAGCAGTTTCTACCGGGACAGGGCCTGTGGGGCCCAGTACTTC. It translates to CASSFYRDRACGAQYF.

The chain links TRBV7-8 to TRBJ2-2; 15 bases are a match to TRBD2. The CDR3 contains 15 residues. V was pared by 3 bases and J by 8 bases, with 1 base of the junction left unmatched. Germline V gives CDR1 SGHVS, CDR2 FQNEAQ. The CDR3 sequence: CASSFGTSGRGELFF. The CDR3 DNA is TGTGCCAGCAGCTTTGGGACTAGCGGGAGGGGGGAGCTGTTTTTT.

The rearrangement links TRBV24-1 to TRBJ2-5, with unresolved D. V dropped 0 bases and J dropped 3 bases, with 1 base sitting between them. Germline V lookup: CDR1 KGHDR, CDR2 SFDVKD. The length of the CDR3 is 12 residues. CDR3 in DNA: TGTGCCACCAGTGATTTGGAAGAGACCCAGTACTTC. Translation gives CATSDLEETQYF.

The chain uses TRBV7-9 and TRBJ1-1, with a tentative D call TRBD1 (5 bases). Trimming took 3 bases from V and 7 from J, leaving 15 bases between them. Per germline, CDR1 SEHNR and CDR2 FQNEAQ (reference sequence). This CDR3 contains 14 residues. The CDR3 coding sequence is TGTGCCAGCAGCTTGGACGGGGCATCCGTTGAAGCTTTCTTT. The encoded protein is CASSLDGASVEAFF. The whole variable domain, remainder taken from reference TRBV7-9 and TRBJ1-1, is DTGVSQNPRHKITKRGQNVTFRCDPISEHNRLYWYRQTLGQGPEFLTYFQNEAQLEKSRLLSDRFSAERPKGSFSTLEIQRTEQGDSAMYLCASSLDGASVEAFFGQGTRLTVV.

A few counts support this clonotype. V is TRBV7-3 and J is TRBJ1-1; tentatively, D is TRBD1 (5 bases). CDR1 and CDR2 (germline): SGHTA, FQGTGA. The V end was cut by 7 bases, the J end by 5 bases, with 20 bases between. The CDR3 has 15 amino acids. The CDR3 DNA follows: TGTGCCAGCACCCTTACTTTTGGGGGAAAGACTGAAGCTTTCTTT. It yields the protein CASTLTFGGKTEAFF.

CDR3 sequence: CASSQGFMGGRGQPQHF. Here the CDR3 DNA reads TGTGCCAGCAGCCAAGGGTTCATGGGGGGCAGGGGTCAGCCCCAGCATTTT. J is TRBJ1-5 and V is TRBV3-1, with D maybe TRBD1 (6 bases). CDR3 size: 17 residues. CDR1 is LGHDT, CDR2 YNNKEL, per germline (reference sequence). Trimming cost V 1 base and J 6 bases, with 19 bases left between them.

This clonotype was detected a few times. V usage is TRBV11-1 and J usage is TRBJ1-6; 10 bases fit TRBD1. The trim removed 5 bases at V and 14 bases at J, leaving 12 bases unmatched. The CDR3 has 15 amino acids. The germline V gene has CDR1 SGHAT and CDR2 FQDESV (reference sequence). The CDR3 sequence is CASSQSGTGDPTLHF. The CDR3 nucleotides read TGTGCCAGCAGCCAAAGTGGGACAGGGGATCCGACCCTCCACTTT.

There are many counts of this clonotype. The chain joins TRBV5-1 to TRBJ2-7, with TRBD2 matching over 12 bases. CDR3 length: 15 amino acids. The germline gives CDR1 SGHRS, CDR2 YFSETQ. Trimming cost V 4 bases and J 2 bases; bases outside gene matches: 4. CDR3 in DNA: TGCGCCAGCAGCAGGACTAGCGGGATGGCCTACGAGCAGTACTTC. Protein product: CASSRTSGMAYEQYF.

This clonotype has at least ten counts. The rearrangement uses TRBV20-1 and TRBJ2-1, with 7 bases matching TRBD1. The CDR3 extends over 15 amino acids. With 3 bases clipped from V and 5 bases from J, the junction kept 10 bases outside the gene matches. CDR1 is DFQATT, CDR2 SNEGSKA, per germline (reference sequence). The CDR3 region is CSASFIRQGDNEQFF. DNA for the CDR3: TGCAGTGCTAGTTTTATCCGACAGGGTGACAATGAGCAGTTCTTC.

This clonotype was detected only a few times. The chain is built from TRBV3-1 and TRBJ2-7, with D unclear. The CDR3 is made up of 12 amino acids. Trimming took off 2 bases at V and 3 bases at J, with 5 bases between the two ends. CDR1 is LGHDT, CDR2 YNNKEL, per germline (reference sequence). The CDR3 sequence: CASSQTRYEQYF. CDR3 bases: TGTGCCAGCAGCCAAACCCGCTACGAGCAGTACTTC.

The chain combines TRBV7-9 with TRBJ2-5; perhaps D is TRBD1 or TRBD2 (5 bases each). V lost 1 base and J lost 5, with 8 bases in between. There are 13 residues in the CDR3. CDR1 SEHNR and CDR2 FQNEAQ come from the germline V gene (reference sequence). The CDR3 reads CASSLVGTETQYF. CDR3 in DNA: TGTGCCAGCAGCTTAGTAGGGACGGAGACCCAGTACTTC.

This clonotype was detected many times. This rearrangement joins TRBV5-6 to TRBJ2-1; perhaps D is TRBD1 or TRBD2 (6 bases each). The germline V gene encodes CDR1 SGHDT and CDR2 YYEEEE. V was trimmed by 7 bases and J by 5 bases, leaving 10 bases between them. The CDR3 is made up of 12 amino acids. The CDR3 DNA reads as TGTGCCAGCTCTCGGGGGCACAATGAGCAGTTCTTC. This gives the protein CASSRGHNEQFF.

This clonotype has at least ten counts. The junction departs from germline at one end; a sequencing error may be responsible. The rearrangement joins TRBV5-1 to TRBJ2-1, with D possibly being TRBD1 or TRBD2 (6 bases each). CDR3 size: 14 residues. Germline CDR1 SGHRS, CDR2 YFSETQ. CDR3 region: CASSSGGGYNEQFF. Here the CDR3 DNA reads TGTGCCAGCAGTTCCGGAGGGGGATACAATGAGCAGTTCTTC.

This clonotype has just a few counts. This chain connects TRBV6-5 to TRBJ1-1; D is possibly TRBD1 (6 bases). Germline CDR1 reads MNHEY; CDR2 reads SVGAGI. Between the trimmed V and J ends, which lost 0 bases and 9 bases, there was a span of 8 bases. This CDR3 contains 12 residues. CDR3 bases: TGTGCCAGCAGTTACTCCGGGGGGCAAGCTTTCTTT. As protein: CASSYSGGQAFF.

The chain joins TRBV12-3 or TRBV12-4 to TRBJ2-5, with D unresolved. The CDR3 covers 12 residues. The germline V and J ends were trimmed by 6 bases and 6 bases, with 11 bases remaining between them. Here the CDR3 reads CASSQDAQTQYF. In nucleotides, the CDR3 is TGTGCCAGCAGCCAAGATGCGCAGACCCAGTACTTC.

With regard to this clonotype: A clone one base away is much larger, so this may be a read error. This chain uses TRBV7-9 with TRBJ2-1; TRBD2 aligns across 12 bases. Trimming took 2 bases from V and 11 from J; bases not matched to a gene: 10. In germline, CDR1 is SEHNR, CDR2 FQNEAQ (reference sequence). The CDR3 sequence is 16 residues long. This CDR3 reads CASSLLAGGPVSKQFF. CDR3 in DNA: TGTGCCAGCAGCTTACTAGCGGGAGGGCCTGTCAGTAAGCAGTTCTTC.